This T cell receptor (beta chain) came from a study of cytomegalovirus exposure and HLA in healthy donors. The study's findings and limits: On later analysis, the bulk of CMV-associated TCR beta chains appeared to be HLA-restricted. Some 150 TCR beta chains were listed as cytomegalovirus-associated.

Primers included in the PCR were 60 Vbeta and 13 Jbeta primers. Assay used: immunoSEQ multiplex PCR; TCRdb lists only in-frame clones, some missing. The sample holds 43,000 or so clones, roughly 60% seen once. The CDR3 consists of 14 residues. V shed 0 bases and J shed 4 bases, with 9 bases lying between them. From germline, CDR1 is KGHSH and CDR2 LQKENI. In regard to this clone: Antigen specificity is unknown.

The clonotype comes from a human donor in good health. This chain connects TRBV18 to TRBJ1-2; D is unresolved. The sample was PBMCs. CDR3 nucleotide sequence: TGTGCCAGCTCACCACCGAATTCTACCTATGGCTACACCTTC. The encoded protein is CASSPPNSTYGYTF.